The 18 T cell receptor beta chains given below trace back to one sample, sequenced in a study of blood T cell repertoires in COVID-19. Some clones are missing from TCRdb's copy, which holds only in-frame ones; the method was immunoSEQ multiplex PCR. This sample carries over 85,000 clones, less than 90% of them seen once, and the ten largest clones take about 7.2%. Sequencing used peripheral blood. The receptors shown here come from a man between 60 and 70 years old with acute or convalescent COVID-19.

The chain recombines TRBV15 with TRBJ2-3; possibly TRBD1 for D (5 bases). CDR1 and CDR2 from the germline V gene are LNHNV and YYDKDF (reference sequence). Between the trimmed V and J ends, which lost 0 bases and 8 bases, there was a span of 12 bases. This CDR3 has 14 amino acids. The CDR3 bases are TGTGCCACCAGCAGAGAGGACACCGAGACTACGCAGTATTTT. Residues: CATSREDTETTQYF.

The V call is TRBV11-2, the J call TRBJ2-3; 10 bases are a match to TRBD2. J gave up 2 bases and V 5 bases, and 7 bases lay outside the gene matches. Germline assignment: CDR1 SGHAT and CDR2 FQNNGV. The CDR3 runs to 16 residues. CDR3 nucleotides: TGTGCCAGCAGCCGTCTAGCGGGGGACAACACAGATACGCAGTATTTT. It yields the protein CASSRLAGDNTDTQYF.

The chain recombines TRBV13 with TRBJ2-5; D unresolved. V lost 5 bases and J 1 base, leaving 11 bases between the germline ends. The CDR3 is made up of 14 amino acids. From germline, CDR1 is PRHDT and CDR2 FYEKMQ (reference sequence). CDR3 sequence: CASSLTPIQETQYF. For the CDR3, the DNA is TGTGCCAGCAGCCTTACACCAATCCAAGAGACCCAGTACTTC.

The chain uses TRBV5-5 and TRBJ1-5; the D is unclear. V lost 0 bases to trimming and J lost 6 bases, with 10 bases between them. Germline CDR1 and CDR2: SGHKS and YYEKEE (reference sequence). The length of the CDR3 is 14 residues. CDR3 nucleotide sequence: TGTGCCAGCAGCTTGGACATTCAAGTTCAGCCCCAGCATTTT. Translation gives CASSLDIQVQPQHF.

The gene calls are TRBV7-9 and TRBJ2-7, with D tentatively TRBD2 (6 bases). CDR1 is SEHNR, CDR2 FQNEAQ, per germline (reference sequence). The CDR3 has 12 amino acids. The V end lost 5 bases, the J end lost 7 bases, and 12 bases lay between the germline ends. The CDR3 spells CASSQVAGEQYF. The DNA of the CDR3 is TGTGCCAGCAGCCAGGTCGCGGGAGAGCAGTACTTC.

The chain joins TRBV6-5 to TRBJ1-1; a weak D match, TRBD1 (5 bases). Trimming removed 6 bases from V and 1 base from J, with 12 bases in between. The germline V gene has CDR1 MNHEY and CDR2 SVGAGI. The CDR3 is made up of 14 amino acids. The CDR3 loop reads CASRETDENTEAFF. The CDR3 DNA reads TGTGCCAGCAGAGAGACAGATGAGAACACTGAAGCTTTCTTT.

J is TRBJ1-1 and V is TRBV30; TRBD1 aligns across 8 bases. Germline lookup yields CDR1 GTSNPN and CDR2 SVGIG (reference sequence). The CDR3 is 14 amino acids. J was trimmed by 6 bases and V by 3 bases; bases with no gene match: 9. Here the CDR3 reads CAWRRQGTGAEAFF. The CDR3 region has the DNA TGTGCCTGGAGGCGACAGGGGACGGGTGCTGAAGCTTTCTTT. Full variable domain (rest looked up from reference TRBV30 and TRBJ1-1): SQTIHQWPATLVQPVGSPLSLECTVEGTSNPNLYWYRQAAGRGLQLLFYSVGIGQISSEVPQNLSASRPQDRQFILSSKKLLLSDSGFYLCAWRRQGTGAEAFFGQGTRLTVV.

A word on this clone: A junction end diverges from the germline sequence, so it may reflect a read error. The V and J genes are TRBV5-1 and TRBJ2-1; tentatively, D is TRBD2 (5 bases). The CDR3 runs to 15 residues. The germline CDR1 and CDR2 sequences are SGHRS and YFSETQ. Here the CDR3 reads CASSLGLTRNAEPFF. The CDR3 DNA sequence: TGCGCCAGCAGCTTGGGGCTAACTAGGAACGCCGAGCCGTTCTTC. Supplemented by reference TRBV5-1 and TRBJ2-1, the full variable domain reads KAGVTQTPRYLIKTRGQQVTLSCSPISGHRSVSWYQQTPGQGLQFLFEYFSETQRNKGNFPGRFSGRQFSNSRSEMNVSTLELGDSALYLCASSLGLTRNAEPFFGPGTRLTVL.

The gene calls are TRBV5-5 and TRBJ1-1, with no clear D. This CDR3 is built from 14 residues. CDR1 is SGHKS and CDR2 is YYEKEE in the germline V gene (reference sequence). The ends were cut back, 6 bases at V and 0 bases at J, with 12 bases in the middle. CDR3 nucleotides: TGTGCCAGCATCCCATCGACTGTGAACACTGAAGCTTTCTTT. Translating gives CASIPSTVNTEAFF.

The chain employs TRBV14 and TRBJ2-3, with 10 positions matching TRBD1. The CDR3 sequence is 16 residues long. In germline, CDR1 is SGHDN, CDR2 FVKESK. V shed 4 bases, J shed 3 bases, and the junction held 7 bases outside the gene matches. The CDR3 loop is CASSLATGGLTDTQYF. CDR3 in DNA: TGTGCCAGCAGCCTAGCGACAGGGGGCTTGACAGATACGCAGTATTTT.

The CDR3 nucleotides read TGCGCCAGCAGTGGAGGGAAGAACACTGAAGCTTTCTTT. Protein product: CASSGGKNTEAFF. J is TRBJ1-1 and V is TRBV10-1; D gene ambiguous. The length of the CDR3 is 13 residues. Trimming stripped 4 bases from V and 1 base from J, with 7 bases between. Germline V gene data show CDR1 as WNHNN and CDR2 as SYGVQD (reference sequence).

This chain connects TRBV11-2 to TRBJ1-3; tentative D call: TRBD1 (5 bases). Germline CDR1 SGHAT, CDR2 FQNNGV. The CDR3 runs 17 residues. V lost 2 bases, J lost 0 bases, and 14 bases lay in between. This chain's CDR3 is CASSLRGQGNSGNTIYF. The CDR3 coding sequence is TGTGCCAGCAGCTTACGAGGTCAGGGTAACTCTGGAAACACCATATATTTT.

The chain employs TRBV5-6 and TRBJ2-1; 14 nucleotides line up with TRBD2. This CDR3 has 16 residues. Germline V gene data show CDR1 as SGHDT and CDR2 as YYEEEE. The junction had 8 bases not matched to a gene; V was cut back by 4 bases and J by 8 bases. The DNA for the CDR3 is TGTGCCAGCAGCACGGCGACTAGCGGGAGGGGCGATGAGCAGTTCTTC. As protein: CASSTATSGRGDEQFF.

The rearrangement joins TRBV27 to TRBJ2-3; D might be TRBD2 (6 bases). The CDR3 is made up of 15 amino acids. Germline V gene lookup returns CDR1 MNHEY and CDR2 SMNVEV (reference sequence). Between the trimmed V and J ends, which lost 4 bases and 1 base, there was a span of 12 bases. CDR3 loop: CASSSSLARTDTQYF. The CDR3 DNA sequence: TGTGCCAGCAGTTCCTCACTAGCACGCACAGATACGCAGTATTTT.

The V and J genes are TRBV9 and TRBJ1-1; D possibly corresponds to TRBD1 (5 bases). The V and J ends lost 3 bases and 5 bases respectively, with 11 bases between them. The V gene's germline CDR1 is SGDLS and CDR2 YYNGEE. The CDR3 is 13 residues long. The DNA of the CDR3 is TGTGCCAGCAGCGCCTCGACAGTAACTGAAGCTTTCTTT. Its translation is CASSASTVTEAFF. Drawing the rest from reference TRBV9 and TRBJ1-1, the complete variable domain is DSGVTQTPKHLITATGQRVTLRCSPRSGDLSVYWYQQSLDQGLQFLIQYYNGEERAKGNILERFSAQQFPDLHSELNLSSLELGDSALYFCASSASTVTEAFFGQGTRLTVV.

The chain joins TRBV6-6 to TRBJ1-5; tentative D call: TRBD1 (6 bases). This CDR3 spans 14 amino acids. Deletions cut 2 bases from V and 9 bases from J, with 14 bases between. The germline V gene encodes CDR1 MNHNY and CDR2 SVGAGI (reference sequence). The CDR3 nucleotides read TGTGCCAGCAGTTACCCCACAGGGTCGGGGCCCCAGCATTTT. Translated, it gives CASSYPTGSGPQHF.

The chain has TRBV6-6 and TRBJ1-2; D not certain. V dropped 7 bases and J dropped 9 bases, with 21 bases sitting between them. The CDR3 is 14 amino acids. The germline V gene has CDR1 MNHNY and CDR2 SVGAGI (reference sequence). CDR3 nucleotide sequence: TGTGCCAGCACCTCTATAGTACCGGCAGGTAGCTACACCTTC. Residues: CASTSIVPAGSYTF.

This chain connects TRBV10-1 to TRBJ2-3; TRBD1 matches at 8 bases. The CDR3 length is 17 residues. Unmatched junction bases numbered 12, after V lost 5 bases and J lost 2 bases. Germline V gives CDR1 WNHNN, CDR2 SYGVQD (reference sequence). CDR3: CASSHLGQGPPTDTQYF. The CDR3 DNA is TGCGCCAGCAGTCACCTTGGACAGGGTCCCCCCACAGATACGCAGTATTTT.